This TCR beta chain originates from a study of cytomegalovirus exposure and HLA in healthy donors (dated by TCRdb to about 2017). As for the study more broadly: According to a later analysis, the 120 or so validation repertoires were produced on the same platform as the roughly 600 repertoires of the first cohort. The study was designed to test whether signatures of past pathogen exposure could be identified by cataloging public T cell receptors. Along with the roughly 700-subject first cohort, a separate validation cohort of around 120 different subjects was used. High-throughput TCR immunosequencing, statistical association of individual TCRs with disease status, and machine learning were combined to predict cytomegalovirus infection status. Study-wide findings and limitations: Most TCR sequences were observed very rarely across donors, whereas some public TCRs were present in many individuals. In the study, 164 TCR beta chains were listed as associated with cytomegalovirus. According to the authors, the approach could potentially be generalized to other disease states and immunological phenotypes. All 120 or so repertoires were used to score co-occurrence in the validation cohort in a later analysis, because that analysis had no HLA typing for the cohort. In a later analysis, TCRs clustered in the first cohort were found to also tend to co-occur in the roughly 130 validation repertoires, with 85% to 95% of cluster scores above 0. A few of the identified cytomegalovirus-associated TCR beta chains were confirmed in vitro to be specific for cytomegalovirus antigens. In both the original and validation cohorts, the classifier was reported to diagnose cytomegalovirus status with high specificity and sensitivity.

Comment on this clone: Its antigen remains unidentified. No much larger clone exists at a distance of one base, and base qualities are not known.

Based on the germline V gene (reference sequence), the CDR1 and CDR2 sequences are LNHDA and SQIVND. CDR3 length: 13 amino acids, cysteine to phenylalanine. Here the CDR3 DNA is all that survives: 39 bases in frame from base 1. The V and J ends are trimmed by 7 bases and 2 bases, leaving 11 bases between them. The library was prepared using the immunoSEQ multiplex PCR assay. In the authors' own workflow: A statistical classification framework was built for diagnosing cytomegalovirus status from the catalog of TCR beta chain sequences. TCRdb limited this immuneACCESS table to in-frame rearrangements with V and J called. A share of clones is missing; checked studies link under half to unresolved V genes, and the rest is unexplained. That table is the source of V, J and clone size, and D and trimming were worked out from the DNA. For this sample there are about 120,000 clones; 75% to 90% appear just once. 1% to 1.4% of the sample is held by the ten biggest clonotypes.

Donors formed part of the validation cohort, which comprised about 120 subjects and was distinct from the first cohort of under 850 subjects. This clonotype was obtained from a woman younger than 30 in good health and CMV-seronegative. Material for sequencing was PBMCs. The rearranged segments are TRBV19 and TRBJ1-2, with a tentative D gene TRBD1 over 6 matching bases. The nucleotide sequence is given as TGTGCCAGTACCCGGACAGAAAACTATGGCTACACCTTC. Translation gives CASTRTENYGYTF. The reference TRBV19 and TRBJ1-2 proteins fill in what lies around the CDR3, so the full variable domain reads DGGITQSPKYLFRKEGQNVTLSCEQNLNHDAMYWYRQDPGQGLRLIYYSQIVNDFQKGDIAEGYSVSREKKESFPLTVTSAQKNPTAFYLCASTRTENYGYTFGSGTRLTVV.